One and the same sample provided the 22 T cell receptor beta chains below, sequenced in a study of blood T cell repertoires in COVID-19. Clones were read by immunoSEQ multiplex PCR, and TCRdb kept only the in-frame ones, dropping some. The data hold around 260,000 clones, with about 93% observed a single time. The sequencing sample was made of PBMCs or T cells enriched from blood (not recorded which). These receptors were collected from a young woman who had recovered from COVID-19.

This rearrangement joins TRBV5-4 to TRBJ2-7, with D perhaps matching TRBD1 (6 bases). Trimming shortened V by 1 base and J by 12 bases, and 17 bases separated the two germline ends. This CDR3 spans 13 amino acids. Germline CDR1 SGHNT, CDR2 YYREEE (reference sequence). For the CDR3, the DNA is TGTGCCAGCAGCTTGAATTGGCAGGGACATCCGTACTTC. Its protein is CASSLNWQGHPYF.

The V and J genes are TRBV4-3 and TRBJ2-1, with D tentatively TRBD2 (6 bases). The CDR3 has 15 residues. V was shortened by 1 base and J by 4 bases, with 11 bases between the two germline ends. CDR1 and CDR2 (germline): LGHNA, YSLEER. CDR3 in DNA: TGCGCCAGCAGCCAAGCGGCTAGCGCTTACAATGAGCAGTTCTTC. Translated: CASSQAASAYNEQFF.

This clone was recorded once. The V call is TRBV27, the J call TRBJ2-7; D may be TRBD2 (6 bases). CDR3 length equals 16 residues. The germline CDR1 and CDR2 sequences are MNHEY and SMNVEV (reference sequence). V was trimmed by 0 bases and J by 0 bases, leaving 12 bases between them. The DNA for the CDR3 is TGTGCCAGCAGTTTATCGGGACTCGCACCCTCCTACGAGCAGTACTTC. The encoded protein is CASSLSGLAPSYEQYF.

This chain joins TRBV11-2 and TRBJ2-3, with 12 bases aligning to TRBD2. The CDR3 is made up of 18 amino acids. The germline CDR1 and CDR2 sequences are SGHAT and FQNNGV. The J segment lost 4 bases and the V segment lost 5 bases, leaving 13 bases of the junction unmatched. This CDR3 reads CASSRLRLAGGPADTQYF. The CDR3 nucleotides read TGTGCCAGCAGCCGCCTTAGGCTAGCGGGAGGGCCGGCAGATACGCAGTATTTT.

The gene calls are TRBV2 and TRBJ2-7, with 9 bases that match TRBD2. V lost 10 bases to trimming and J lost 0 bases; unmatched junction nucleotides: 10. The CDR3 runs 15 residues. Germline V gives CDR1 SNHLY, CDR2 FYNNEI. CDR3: CAMTGAGGLSYEQYF. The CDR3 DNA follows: TGTGCCATGACCGGAGCGGGAGGCCTCTCCTACGAGCAGTACTTC.

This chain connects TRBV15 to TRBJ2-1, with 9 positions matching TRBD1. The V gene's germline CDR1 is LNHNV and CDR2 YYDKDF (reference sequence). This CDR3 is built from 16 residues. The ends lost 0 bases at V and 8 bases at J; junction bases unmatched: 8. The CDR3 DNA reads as TGTGCCACCAGCAGAGATCGGACAGGGGCCTTTGATGAGCAGTTCTTC. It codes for CATSRDRTGAFDEQFF. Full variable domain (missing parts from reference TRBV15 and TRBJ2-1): DAMVIQNPRYQVTQFGKPVTLSCSQTLNHNVMYWYQQKSSQAPKLLFHYYDKDFNNEADTPDNFQSRRPNTSFCFLDIRSPGLGDTAMYLCATSRDRTGAFDEQFFGPGTRLTVL.

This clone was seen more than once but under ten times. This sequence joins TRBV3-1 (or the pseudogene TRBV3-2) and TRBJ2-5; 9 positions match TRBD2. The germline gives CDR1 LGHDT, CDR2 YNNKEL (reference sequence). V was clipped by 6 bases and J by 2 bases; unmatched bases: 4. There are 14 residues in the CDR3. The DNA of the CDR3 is TGTGCCAGCAGGCAGACTAGCGGACAAGAGACCCAGTACTTC. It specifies CASRQTSGQETQYF.

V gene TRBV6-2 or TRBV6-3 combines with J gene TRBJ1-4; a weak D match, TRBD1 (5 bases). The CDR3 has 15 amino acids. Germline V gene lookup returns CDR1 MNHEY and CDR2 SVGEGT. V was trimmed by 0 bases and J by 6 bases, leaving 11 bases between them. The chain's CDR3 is CASSYSGGWDEKLFF. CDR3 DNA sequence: TGTGCCAGCAGTTACTCCGGGGGATGGGATGAAAAACTGTTTTTT.

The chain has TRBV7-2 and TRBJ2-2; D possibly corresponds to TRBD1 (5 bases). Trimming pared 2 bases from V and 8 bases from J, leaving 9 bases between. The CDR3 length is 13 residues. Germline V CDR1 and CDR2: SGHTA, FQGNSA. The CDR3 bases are TGTGCCAGCAGCTTAATTTCAGGGGGGGAGCTGTTTTTT. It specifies CASSLISGGELFF. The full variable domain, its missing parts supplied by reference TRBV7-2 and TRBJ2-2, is GAGVSQSPSNKVTEKGKDVELRCDPISGHTALYWYRQSLGQGLEFLIYFQGNSAPDKSGLPSDRFSAERTGGSVSTLTIQRTQQEDSAVYLCASSLISGGELFFGEGSRLTVL.

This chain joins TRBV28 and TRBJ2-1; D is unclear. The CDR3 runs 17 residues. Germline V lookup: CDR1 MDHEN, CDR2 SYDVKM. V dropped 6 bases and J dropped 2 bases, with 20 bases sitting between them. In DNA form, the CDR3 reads TGTGCCAGCAGAGGAGTCGTGGCGGAGCCAACCTACAATGAGCAGTTCTTC. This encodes CASRGVVAEPTYNEQFF.

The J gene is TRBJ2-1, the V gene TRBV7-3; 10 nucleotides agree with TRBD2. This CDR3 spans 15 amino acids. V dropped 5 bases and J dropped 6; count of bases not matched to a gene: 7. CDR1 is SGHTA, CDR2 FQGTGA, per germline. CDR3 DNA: TGTGCCAGCAGCCAGAGGGGACTAGCGTCCAATGAGCAGTTCTTC. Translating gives CASSQRGLASNEQFF.

Here the CDR3 reads CASSLTSNRDGYTF. The CDR3 nucleotides are TGTGCCAGCAGTCTGACGTCTAACAGAGATGGCTACACCTTC. The V gene is TRBV2, the J gene TRBJ1-2; D remains unclear. Trimming removed 5 bases from V and 6 bases from J, with 16 bases in between. There are 14 residues in the CDR3. The V gene's germline CDR1 is SNHLY and CDR2 FYNNEI.

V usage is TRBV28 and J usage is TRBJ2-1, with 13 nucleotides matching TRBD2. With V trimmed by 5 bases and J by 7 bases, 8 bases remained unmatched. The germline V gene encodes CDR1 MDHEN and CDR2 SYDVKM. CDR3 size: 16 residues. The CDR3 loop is CASSPHGTSGINEQFF. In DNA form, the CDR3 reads TGTGCCAGCAGTCCCCACGGGACTAGCGGGATAAATGAGCAGTTCTTC.

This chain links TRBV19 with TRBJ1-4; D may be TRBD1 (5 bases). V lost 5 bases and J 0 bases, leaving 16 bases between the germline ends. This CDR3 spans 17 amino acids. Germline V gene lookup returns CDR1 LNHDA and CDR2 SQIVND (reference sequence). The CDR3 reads CASSATDRTSTNEKLFF. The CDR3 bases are TGTGCCAGTAGTGCGACTGACAGAACCTCAACTAATGAAAAACTGTTTTTT.

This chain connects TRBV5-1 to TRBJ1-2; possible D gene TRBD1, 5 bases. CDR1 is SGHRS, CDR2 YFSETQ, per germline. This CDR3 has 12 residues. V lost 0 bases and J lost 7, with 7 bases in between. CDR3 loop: CASSLGQSGYTF. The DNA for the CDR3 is TGCGCCAGCAGCTTGGGACAGAGTGGCTACACCTTC.

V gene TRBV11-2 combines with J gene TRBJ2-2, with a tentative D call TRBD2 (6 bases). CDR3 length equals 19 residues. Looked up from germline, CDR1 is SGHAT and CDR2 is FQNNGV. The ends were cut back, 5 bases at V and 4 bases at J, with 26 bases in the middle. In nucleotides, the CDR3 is TGTGCCAGCAGCACAATGGCCTTAGCGGCCCTACCGGGCACCGGGGAGCTGTTTTTT. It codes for CASSTMALAALPGTGELFF. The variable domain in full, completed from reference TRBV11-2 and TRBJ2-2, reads EAGVAQSPRYKIIEKRQSVAFWCNPISGHATLYWYQQILGQGPKLLIQFQNNGVVDDSQLPKDRFSAERLKGVDSTLKIQPAKLEDSAVYLCASSTMALAALPGTGELFFGEGSRLTVL.

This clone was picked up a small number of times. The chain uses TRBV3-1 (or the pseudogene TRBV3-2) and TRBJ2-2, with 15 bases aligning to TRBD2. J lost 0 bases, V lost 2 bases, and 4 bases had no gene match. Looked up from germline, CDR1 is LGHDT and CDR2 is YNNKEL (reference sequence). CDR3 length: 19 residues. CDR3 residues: CASSQPGLAGGPNTGELFF. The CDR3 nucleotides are TGTGCCAGCAGCCAACCCGGACTAGCGGGAGGGCCGAACACCGGGGAGCTGTTTTTT.

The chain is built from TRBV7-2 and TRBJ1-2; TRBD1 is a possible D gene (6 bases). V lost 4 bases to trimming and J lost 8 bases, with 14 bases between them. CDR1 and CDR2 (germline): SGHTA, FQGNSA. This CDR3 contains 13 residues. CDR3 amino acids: CASSSPPGQGYTF. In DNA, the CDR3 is TGTGCCAGCAGCTCTCCCCCTGGACAGGGCTACACCTTC.

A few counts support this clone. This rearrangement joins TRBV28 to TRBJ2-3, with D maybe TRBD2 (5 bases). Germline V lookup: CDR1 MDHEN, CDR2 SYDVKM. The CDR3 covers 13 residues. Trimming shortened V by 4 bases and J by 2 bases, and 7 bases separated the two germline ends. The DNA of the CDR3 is TGTGCCAGCAGTTCGGACTTCACAGATACGCAGTATTTT. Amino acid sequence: CASSSDFTDTQYF.

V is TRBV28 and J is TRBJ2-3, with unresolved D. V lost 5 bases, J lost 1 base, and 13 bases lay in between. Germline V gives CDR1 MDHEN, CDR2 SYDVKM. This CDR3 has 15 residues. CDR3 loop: CASSPRHFGTDTQYF. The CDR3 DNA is TGTGCCAGCAGTCCCAGACATTTCGGCACAGATACGCAGTATTTT. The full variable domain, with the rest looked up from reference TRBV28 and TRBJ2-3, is DVKVTQSSRYLVKRTGEKVFLECVQDMDHENMFWYRQDPGLGLRLIYFSYDVKMKEKGDIPEGYSVSREKKERFSLILESASTNQTSMYLCASSPRHFGTDTQYFGPGTRLTVL.

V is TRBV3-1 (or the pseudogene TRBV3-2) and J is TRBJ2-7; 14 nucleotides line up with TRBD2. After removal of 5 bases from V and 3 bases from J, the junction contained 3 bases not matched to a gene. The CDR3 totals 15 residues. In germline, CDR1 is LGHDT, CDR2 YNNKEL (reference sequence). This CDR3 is CASSSGTSGSYEQYF. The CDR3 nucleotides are TGTGCCAGCAGCTCCGGGACTAGCGGGAGCTACGAGCAGTACTTC.

The CDR3 reads CAERKGQANSPLHF. Here the CDR3 DNA reads TGTGCCGAACGGAAGGGACAGGCTAATTCACCCCTCCACTTT. V is TRBV30 and J is TRBJ1-6, with TRBD1 matching 8 bases. The CDR3 is made up of 14 amino acids. Losses at the gene ends were 8 bases for V and 6 bases for J; bases not matched to a gene: 9. Germline V CDR1 and CDR2: GTSNPN, SVGIG (reference sequence). The full variable domain, its missing parts supplied by reference TRBV30 and TRBJ1-6, is SQTIHQWPATLVQPVGSPLSLECTVEGTSNPNLYWYRQAAGRGLQLLFYSVGIGQISSEVPQNLSASRPQDRQFILSSKKLLLSDSGFYLCAERKGQANSPLHFGNGTRLTVT.